Following are 21 T cell receptor beta chains from one sample sequenced in a study of technical replicates of blood from several donors. Repertoires were generated with immunoSEQ multiplex PCR, while TCRdb's copy carries only in-frame clones and drops some. The sample contains 65,000 to 85,000 clones, roughly 91% of which appear only once. Sequencing was done on a sample of T cells isolated from PBMCs. Receptors originate from a human donor in good health.

The chain couples TRBV4-3 to TRBJ2-1; D perhaps matches TRBD2 (6 bases). V gave up 1 base and J gave up 0 bases, with 16 bases separating them. The CDR3 totals 18 residues. Germline V CDR1 and CDR2: LGHNA, YSLEER. The CDR3 sequence: CASSQAHFQRVSYNEQFF. The DNA of the CDR3 is TGCGCCAGCAGCCAAGCCCACTTCCAGCGGGTCTCCTACAATGAGCAGTTCTTC.

This chain links TRBV29-1 with TRBJ2-1; D gene ambiguous. V lost 7 bases to trimming and J lost 7 bases, with 8 bases between them. CDR1 and CDR2 from the germline V gene are SQVTM and ANQGSEA. This CDR3 comprises 10 residues. CDR3 bases: TGCAGCGCTGCCCTAAATGAGCAGTTCTTC. Its translation: CSAALNEQFF.

This clone was seen just once. This chain uses TRBV13 with TRBJ2-3; 8 bases are shared with TRBD1. The J segment lost 1 base and the V segment lost 3 bases, leaving 9 bases of the junction unmatched. CDR1 and CDR2 from the germline V gene are PRHDT and FYEKMQ (reference sequence). CDR3 length: 17 amino acids. CDR3 in amino acids: CASSFPGQGQGTDTQYF. CDR3 coding DNA: TGTGCCAGCAGCTTTCCCGGACAGGGTCAGGGCACAGATACGCAGTATTTT. Drawing the rest from reference TRBV13 and TRBJ2-3, the complete variable domain is AAGVIQSPRHLIKEKRETATLKCYPIPRHDTVYWYQQGPGQDPQFLISFYEKMQSDKGSIPDRFSAQQFSDYHSELNMSSLELGDSALYFCASSFPGQGQGTDTQYFGPGTRLTVL.

The chain has TRBV28 and TRBJ2-7; D remains unclear. Germline V CDR1 and CDR2: MDHEN, SYDVKM. The CDR3 consists of 11 residues. The germline V and J ends were trimmed by 5 bases and 4 bases, with 6 bases remaining between them. CDR3 sequence reads: CASSPTYEQYF. The CDR3 nucleotides are TGTGCCAGCAGTCCAACATACGAGCAGTACTTC. Based on the CDR3 plus reference TRBV28 and TRBJ2-7, the full variable domain is DVKVTQSSRYLVKRTGEKVFLECVQDMDHENMFWYRQDPGLGLRLIYFSYDVKMKEKGDIPEGYSVSREKKERFSLILESASTNQTSMYLCASSPTYEQYFGPGTRLTVT.

This sequence joins TRBV5-1 and TRBJ1-1; no clear D gene. Trimming took 0 bases from V and 1 from J, leaving 4 bases between them. This CDR3 spans 13 amino acids. Germline V gene data show CDR1 as SGHRS and CDR2 as YFSETQ. CDR3 nucleotide sequence: TGCGCCAGCAGCTTGGTTAAGAACACTGAAGCTTTCTTT. It codes for CASSLVKNTEAFF.

The rearrangement links TRBV23-1 to TRBJ2-3; D may be TRBD2 (6 bases). TRBV23-1 is placed among ORFs of uncertain function. Between the trimmed V and J ends, which lost 4 bases and 1 base, there was a span of 9 bases. CDR3 length: 14 residues. CDR3 sequence (DNA): TGCGCCAGCAGTCCTAGCGCGGGCACAGATACGCAGTATTTT. Encoded protein: CASSPSAGTDTQYF.

V gene TRBV7-2 combines with J gene TRBJ2-7; 10 nucleotides agree with TRBD2. From germline, CDR1 is SGHTA and CDR2 FQGNSA. The CDR3 is 17 residues long. Trimming cost V 6 bases and J 1 base; bases outside gene matches: 12. CDR3 in amino acids: CASRPRLAGSVSYEQYF. For the CDR3, the DNA is TGTGCCAGCAGACCCAGACTAGCGGGTTCAGTATCCTACGAGCAGTACTTC.

The chain has TRBV7-9 and TRBJ2-7; no firm D call. The CDR3 is made up of 14 amino acids. From germline, CDR1 is SEHNR and CDR2 FQNEAQ (reference sequence). V lost 3 bases and J 0 bases, leaving 9 bases between the germline ends. The CDR3 reads CASSLKVSSYEQYF. The CDR3 nucleotides read TGTGCCAGCAGCTTGAAAGTTAGCTCCTACGAGCAGTACTTC.

V is TRBV5-1 and J is TRBJ1-1, with 7 nucleotides matching TRBD1. V gave up 1 base and J gave up 5 bases; unmatched junction bases: 5. Germline assignment: CDR1 SGHRS and CDR2 YFSETQ. CDR3 length: 14 amino acids. The CDR3 DNA sequence: TGCGCCAGCAGCTTGACAGGGGTAGGAACTGAAGCTTTCTTT. Translating gives CASSLTGVGTEAFF.

The chain has TRBV2 and TRBJ1-2; D is undetermined. Trimming stripped 7 bases from V and 5 bases from J, with 17 bases between. CDR3 length: 14 residues. CDR1 SNHLY and CDR2 FYNNEI come from the germline V gene. The CDR3 DNA is TGTGCCAGCACCCCAGTGCAGAACAGATATGGCTACACCTTC. Its translation is CASTPVQNRYGYTF.

The chain combines TRBV5-1 with TRBJ2-3, with 8 bases aligning to TRBD2. The CDR3 sequence is 16 residues long. Germline V CDR1 and CDR2: SGHRS, YFSETQ. The V and J ends lost 4 bases and 2 bases, in that order; junction bases with no gene match: 9. The CDR3 DNA reads as TGCGCCAGCAGCCTCGTCAGCGGGAGTTTCACAGATACGCAGTATTTT. Amino acids: CASSLVSGSFTDTQYF.

This rearrangement joins TRBV27 to TRBJ2-7, with TRBD2 identical over 9 bases. Germline lookup yields CDR1 MNHEY and CDR2 SMNVEV (reference sequence). The CDR3 extends over 15 amino acids. V lost 0 bases and J lost 2; bases outside the gene matches: 2. The CDR3 region has the DNA TGTGCCAGCAGTTTATCGATAGCGGGGGCCTACGAGCAGTACTTC. Translated: CASSLSIAGAYEQYF.

The rearrangement joins TRBV6-5 to TRBJ1-1; D unclear. This CDR3 contains 13 residues. Germline V gene lookup returns CDR1 MNHEY and CDR2 SVGAGI. Trimming took 5 bases from V and 4 from J, leaving 11 bases between them. The CDR3: CASSGGGSTEAFF. The DNA for the CDR3 is TGTGCCAGCAGTGGAGGCGGAAGCACTGAAGCTTTCTTT.

This clone was detected only once. The V gene is TRBV7-6, the J gene TRBJ1-3, with unresolved D. V was cut by 1 base and J by 0 bases, with 7 bases left in between. The V gene's germline CDR1 is SGHVS and CDR2 FNYEAQ. The CDR3 consists of 15 residues. The CDR3 loop is CASSLGGPSGNTIYF. The CDR3 DNA follows: TGTGCCAGCAGCTTAGGCGGTCCCTCTGGAAACACCATATATTTT.

The table lists this clone with a few counts. This chain joins TRBV29-1 and TRBJ1-4; D unresolved. This CDR3 is 14 amino acids long. Trimming took off 4 bases at V and 7 bases at J, with 16 bases between the two ends. Germline V CDR1 and CDR2: SQVTM, ANQGSEA. The CDR3 loop is CSVAEAAVGEKLFF. For the CDR3, the DNA is TGCAGCGTTGCCGAGGCGGCGGTTGGTGAAAAACTGTTTTTT. The full variable domain, its missing parts supplied by reference TRBV29-1 and TRBJ1-4, is SAVISQKPSRDICQRGTSLTIQCQVDSQVTMMFWYRQQPGQSLTLIATANQGSEATYESGFVIDKFPISRPNLTFSTLTVSNMSPEDSSIYLCSVAEAAVGEKLFFGSGTQLSVL.

J is TRBJ2-5 and V is TRBV19; 7 bases align to TRBD2. The CDR3 is 15 residues long. V lost 3 bases to trimming and J lost 2 bases; unmatched junction nucleotides: 6. Germline-derived CDR1 and CDR2 are LNHDA and SQIVND (reference sequence). The CDR3 region is CASSMGAGRQETQYF. In nucleotides, the CDR3 is TGTGCCAGTAGTATGGGAGCGGGGCGACAAGAGACCCAGTACTTC.

The chain recombines TRBV11-3 with TRBJ2-7; the D is unclear. V gave up 1 base and J gave up 6 bases, with 7 bases separating them. The CDR3 covers 12 residues. Germline V gene lookup returns CDR1 SGHNT and CDR2 YENEEA. CDR3 amino acids: CASSLAPSEQYF. The CDR3 coding sequence is TGTGCCAGCAGCTTAGCCCCTAGCGAGCAGTACTTC.

The J gene is TRBJ2-4, the V gene TRBV12-1; the table calls TRBD2, which could not be checked here. TRBV12-1 is assigned pseudogene status. The CDR3 is 14 amino acids. CDR3 amino acids: CASSFELAKNIQYF. The CDR3 DNA sequence: TGTGCCAGCAGCTTTGAGCTAGCCAAAAACATTCAGTACTTC.

The chain carries TRBV19 and TRBJ2-5; a possible D gene is TRBD2 (6 bases). Germline V CDR1 and CDR2: LNHDA, SQIVND (reference sequence). The CDR3 is made up of 14 amino acids. Trimming pared 2 bases from V and 1 base from J, leaving 8 bases between. CDR3 DNA: TGTGCCAGTAGTATACAGGGACTCCAAGAGACCCAGTACTTC. It yields the protein CASSIQGLQETQYF.

The chain joins TRBV6-5 to TRBJ2-3; tentatively, D is TRBD2 (6 bases). From germline, CDR1 is MNHEY and CDR2 SVGAGI. The CDR3 covers 15 residues. With 2 bases removed from V and 2 bases from J, the gap between germline ends came to 11 bases. CDR3 region: CASSYQLANTDTQYF. Written as DNA, the CDR3 is TGTGCCAGCAGTTACCAACTAGCTAACACAGATACGCAGTATTTT.

The gene calls are TRBV2 and TRBJ2-3; 7 bases match TRBD2. The CDR3 contains 15 residues. The trim removed 7 bases at V and 6 bases at J, leaving 13 bases unmatched. Germline V gene lookup returns CDR1 SNHLY and CDR2 FYNNEI. CDR3 residues: CASTRGGPILDTQYF. The DNA of the CDR3 is TGTGCCAGCACTCGGGGAGGGCCCATTCTGGATACGCAGTATTTT.